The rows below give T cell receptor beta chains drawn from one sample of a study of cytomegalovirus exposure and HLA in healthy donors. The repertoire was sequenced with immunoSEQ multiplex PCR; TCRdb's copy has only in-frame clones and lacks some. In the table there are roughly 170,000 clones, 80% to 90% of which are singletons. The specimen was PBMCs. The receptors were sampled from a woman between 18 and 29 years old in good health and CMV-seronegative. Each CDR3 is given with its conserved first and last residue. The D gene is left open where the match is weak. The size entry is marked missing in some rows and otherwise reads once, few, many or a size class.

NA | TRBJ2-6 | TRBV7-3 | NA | CASSAQPGDSGANVLTF | TGTGCCAGCAGCGCCCAACCCGGAGACTCTGGGGCCAACGTCCTGACTTTC
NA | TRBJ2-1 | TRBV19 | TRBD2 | CASSIGRELNEQFF | TGTGCCAGTAGTATTGGGCGGGAGCTCAATGAGCAGTTCTTC
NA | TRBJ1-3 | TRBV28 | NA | CASKRNSGNTIYF | TGTGCCAGCAAGCGCAACTCTGGAAACACCATATATTTT
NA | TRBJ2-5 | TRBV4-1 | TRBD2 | CASSQGLAGKETQYF | TGCGCCAGCAGCCAGGGACTAGCGGGAAAAGAGACCCAGTACTTC
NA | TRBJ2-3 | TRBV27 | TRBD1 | CASNQQGATLDTQYF | TGTGCCAGCAATCAACAGGGGGCGACTTTAGATACGCAGTATTTT
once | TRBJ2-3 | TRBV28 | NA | CASSPQGLPSTDTQYF | TGTGCCAGCAGCCCTCAGGGGCTCCCTAGCACAGATACGCAGTATTTT
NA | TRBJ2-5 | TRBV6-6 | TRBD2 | CASSGTSGRGQYF | TGTGCCAGCAGTGGGACTAGCGGGAGGGGGCAGTACTTC
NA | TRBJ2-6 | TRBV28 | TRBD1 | CASGVPGGAPGANVLTF | TGTGCCAGCGGCGTGCCAGGGGGCGCCCCTGGGGCCAACGTCCTGACTTTC
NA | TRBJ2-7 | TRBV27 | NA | CASRAEDARVLQYF | TGTGCCAGCCGGGCGGAAGATGCGCGGGTCCTGCAGTACTTC
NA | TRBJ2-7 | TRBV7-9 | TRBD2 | CASSLTSGTEQYF | TGTGCCAGCAGCTTGACTAGCGGGACCGAGCAGTACTTC
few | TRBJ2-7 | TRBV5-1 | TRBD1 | CASSLDRGSRYEQYF | TGCGCCAGCAGCCTGGACAGGGGAAGTAGGTACGAGCAGTACTTC
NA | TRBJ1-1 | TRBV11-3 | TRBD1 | CASSSPGGTEAFF | TGTGCCAGCAGCTCCCCAGGGGGCACTGAAGCTTTCTTT
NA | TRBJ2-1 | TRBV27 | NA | CASSLHPSPTGYNEQFF | TGTGCCAGCAGTTTACATCCTTCTCCCACGGGGTACAATGAGCAGTTCTTC
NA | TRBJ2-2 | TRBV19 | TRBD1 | CASTSRTGPTGELFF | TGTGCCAGTACATCAAGGACAGGGCCCACCGGGGAGCTGTTTTTT
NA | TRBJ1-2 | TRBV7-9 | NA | CASSLQTNYGYTF | TGTGCCAGCAGCTTACAGACTAACTATGGCTACACCTTC
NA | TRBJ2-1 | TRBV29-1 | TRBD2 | CSVVLAGVVWNEQFF | TGCAGCGTTGTTCTAGCGGGAGTTGTCTGGAATGAGCAGTTCTTC
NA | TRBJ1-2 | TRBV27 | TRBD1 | CASSRDRAYGYTF | TGTGCCAGCAGCCGGGACAGGGCCTATGGCTACACCTTC
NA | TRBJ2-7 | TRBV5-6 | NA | CASSLVSSSYEQYF | TGTGCCAGCAGCTTGGTTAGCAGCTCCTACGAGCAGTACTTC
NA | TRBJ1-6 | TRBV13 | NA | CASSARTEGAGVNSPLHF | TGTGCCAGCAGCGCCCGGACAGAAGGAGCGGGGGTCAATTCACCCCTCCACTTT
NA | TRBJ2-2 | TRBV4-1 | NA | CASSQPSRRTGELFF | TGCGCCAGCAGCCAACCTTCCAGAAGAACCGGGGAGCTGTTTTTT
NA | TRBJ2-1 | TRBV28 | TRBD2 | CASSLKTSGRREQFF | TGTGCCAGCAGTTTAAAGACTAGCGGGAGGAGGGAGCAGTTCTTC
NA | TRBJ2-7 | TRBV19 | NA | CASSIRGSGYEQYF | TGTGCCAGTAGTATCCGCGGGTCGGGGTACGAGCAGTACTTC